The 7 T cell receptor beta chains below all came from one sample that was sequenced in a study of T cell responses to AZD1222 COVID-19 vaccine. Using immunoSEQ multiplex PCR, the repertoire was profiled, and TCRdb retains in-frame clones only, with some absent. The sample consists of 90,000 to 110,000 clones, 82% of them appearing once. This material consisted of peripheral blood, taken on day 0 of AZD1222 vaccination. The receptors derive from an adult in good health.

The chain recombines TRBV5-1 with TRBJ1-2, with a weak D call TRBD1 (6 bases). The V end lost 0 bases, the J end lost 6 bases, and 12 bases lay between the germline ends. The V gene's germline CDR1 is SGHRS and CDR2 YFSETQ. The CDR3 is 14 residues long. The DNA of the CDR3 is TGCGCCAGCAGCTTGGCACAGGGAAGAGATGGCTACACCTTC. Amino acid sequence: CASSLAQGRDGYTF.

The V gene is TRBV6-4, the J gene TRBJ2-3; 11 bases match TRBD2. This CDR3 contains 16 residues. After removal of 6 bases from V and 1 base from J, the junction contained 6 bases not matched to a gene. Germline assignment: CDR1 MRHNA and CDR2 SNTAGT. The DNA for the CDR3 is TGTGCCAGCAGCCTAACTAGCGGGGGTCGCACAGATACGCAGTATTTT. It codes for CASSLTSGGRTDTQYF.

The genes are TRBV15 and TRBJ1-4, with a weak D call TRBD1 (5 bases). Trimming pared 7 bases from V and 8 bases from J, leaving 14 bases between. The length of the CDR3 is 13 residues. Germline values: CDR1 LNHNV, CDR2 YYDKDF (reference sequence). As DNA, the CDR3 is TGTGCCACCAACGGCGGAAGGGGCGAAAAACTGTTTTTT. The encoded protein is CATNGGRGEKLFF.

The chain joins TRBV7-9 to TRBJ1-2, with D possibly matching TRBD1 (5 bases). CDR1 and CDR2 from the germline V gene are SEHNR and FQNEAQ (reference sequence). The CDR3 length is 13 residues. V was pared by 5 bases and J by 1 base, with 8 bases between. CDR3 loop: CASSATVNYGYTF. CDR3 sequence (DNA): TGTGCCAGCAGCGCGACAGTTAACTATGGCTACACCTTC.

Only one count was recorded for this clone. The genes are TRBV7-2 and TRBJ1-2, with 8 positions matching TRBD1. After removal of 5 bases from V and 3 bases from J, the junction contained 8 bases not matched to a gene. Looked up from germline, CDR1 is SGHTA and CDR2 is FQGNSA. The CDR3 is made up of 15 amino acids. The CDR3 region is CASSPGQGSYYGYTF. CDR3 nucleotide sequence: TGTGCCAGCAGCCCTGGACAGGGATCCTACTATGGCTACACCTTC.

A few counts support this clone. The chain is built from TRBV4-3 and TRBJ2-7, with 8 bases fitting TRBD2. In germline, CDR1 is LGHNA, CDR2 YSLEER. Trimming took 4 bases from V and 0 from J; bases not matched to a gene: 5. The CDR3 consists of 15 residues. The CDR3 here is CASSLERGSSYEQYF. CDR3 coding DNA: TGCGCCAGCAGCCTAGAGCGGGGGAGCTCCTACGAGCAGTACTTC.

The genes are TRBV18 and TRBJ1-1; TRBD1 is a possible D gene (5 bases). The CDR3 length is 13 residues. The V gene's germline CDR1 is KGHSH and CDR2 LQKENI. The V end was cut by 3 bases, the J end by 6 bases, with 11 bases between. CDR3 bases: TGTGCCAGCTCACCGCAAGGGGTGGCTGAAGCTTTCTTT. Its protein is CASSPQGVAEAFF.